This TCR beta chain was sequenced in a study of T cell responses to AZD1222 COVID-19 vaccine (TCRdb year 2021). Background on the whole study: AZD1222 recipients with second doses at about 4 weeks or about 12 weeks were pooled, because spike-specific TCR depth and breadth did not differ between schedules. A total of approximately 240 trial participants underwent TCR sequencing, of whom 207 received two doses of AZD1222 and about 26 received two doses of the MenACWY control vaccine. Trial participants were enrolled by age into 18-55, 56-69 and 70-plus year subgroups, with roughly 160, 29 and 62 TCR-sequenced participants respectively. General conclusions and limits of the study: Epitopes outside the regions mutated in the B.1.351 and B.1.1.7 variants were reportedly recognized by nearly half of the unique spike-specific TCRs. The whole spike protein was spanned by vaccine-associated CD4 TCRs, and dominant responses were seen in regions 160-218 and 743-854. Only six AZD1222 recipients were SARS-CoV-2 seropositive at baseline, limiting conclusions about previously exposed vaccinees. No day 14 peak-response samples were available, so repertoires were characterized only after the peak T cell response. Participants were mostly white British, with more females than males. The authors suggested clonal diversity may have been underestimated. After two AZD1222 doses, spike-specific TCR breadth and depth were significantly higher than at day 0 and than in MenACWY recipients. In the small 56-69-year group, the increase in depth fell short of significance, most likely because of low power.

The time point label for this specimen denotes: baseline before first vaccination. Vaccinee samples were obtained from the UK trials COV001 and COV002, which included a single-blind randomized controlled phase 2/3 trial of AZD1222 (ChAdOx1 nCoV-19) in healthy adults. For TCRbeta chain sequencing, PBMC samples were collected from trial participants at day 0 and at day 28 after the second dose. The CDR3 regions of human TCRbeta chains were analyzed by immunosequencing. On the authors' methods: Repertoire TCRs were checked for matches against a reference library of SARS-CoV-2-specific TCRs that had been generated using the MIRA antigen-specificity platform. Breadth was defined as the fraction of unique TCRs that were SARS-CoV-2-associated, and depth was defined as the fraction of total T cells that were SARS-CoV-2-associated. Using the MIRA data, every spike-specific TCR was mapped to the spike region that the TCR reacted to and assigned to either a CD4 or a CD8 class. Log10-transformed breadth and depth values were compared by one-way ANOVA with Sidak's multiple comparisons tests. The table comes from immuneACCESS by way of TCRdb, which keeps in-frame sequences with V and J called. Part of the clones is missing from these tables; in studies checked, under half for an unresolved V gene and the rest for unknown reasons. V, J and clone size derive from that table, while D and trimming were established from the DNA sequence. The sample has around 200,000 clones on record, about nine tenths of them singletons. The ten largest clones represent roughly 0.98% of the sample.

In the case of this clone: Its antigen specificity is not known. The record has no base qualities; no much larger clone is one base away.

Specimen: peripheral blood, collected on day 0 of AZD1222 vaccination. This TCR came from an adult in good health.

The DNA sequence follows: TGTGCCTCCCGCGGGACAACATACGAGCAGTACTTC. It translates as CASRGTTYEQYF. Rearrangement joined TRBV10-3 to TRBJ2-7; the D gene could be TRBD1 or TRBD2, each one agreeing over 6 bases. Taken from the germline V gene, the CDR1 and CDR2 loops are ENHRY and SYGVKD. Inclusive of the bounding cysteine and phenylalanine, the CDR3 is 12 residues long. The read is trimmed to its CDR3 DNA, 36 bases read in frame from base 1. Trimming takes 11 bases from V and 4 bases from J, and the germline ends sit 15 bases apart.